What follows are 13 T cell receptor beta chains derived from one specimen sequenced in a study of OX40 agonist ivuxolimab in advanced cancers. Clones were read by immunoSEQ multiplex PCR, and TCRdb kept only the in-frame ones, dropping some. The profile shows some 94,000 clones, roughly 95% of them singletons. Sequencing was performed on CD4+ or CD8+ T cells sorted from blood, taken in a trial of the OX40 agonist ivuxolimab. All receptors derive from an adult with an advanced solid tumor such as melanoma, head and neck, liver or kidney cancer.

The chain couples TRBV19 to TRBJ2-1; a weak D match, TRBD1 (6 bases). V lost 2 bases to trimming and J lost 6 bases, with 14 bases between them. Germline lookup yields CDR1 LNHDA and CDR2 SQIVND (reference sequence). CDR3 size: 15 residues. In nucleotides, the CDR3 is TGTGCCAGTAGTATACGTCGGACAGTACGCAATGAGCAGTTCTTC. Amino acid sequence: CASSIRRTVRNEQFF.

This rearrangement joins TRBV27 to TRBJ2-1, with a possible D match to TRBD2 (5 bases). V lost 4 bases and J 1 base, leaving 8 bases between the germline ends. The CDR3 is 14 amino acids. Germline values: CDR1 MNHEY, CDR2 SMNVEV (reference sequence). The CDR3 sequence is CASSSAGSYNEQFF. For the CDR3, the DNA is TGTGCCAGCAGTTCCGCGGGTTCCTACAATGAGCAGTTCTTC.

The rearrangement joins TRBV5-4 to TRBJ2-7; no clear D gene. V shed 2 bases and J shed 4 bases, with 4 bases lying between them. The CDR3 length is 11 residues. CDR1 SGHNT and CDR2 YYREEE come from the germline V gene (reference sequence). The CDR3 DNA reads TGTGCCAGCAGCTTCAAATACGAGCAGTACTTC. This encodes CASSFKYEQYF.

CDR3: CASSLGQRGNSYNEQFF. The CDR3 DNA follows: TGTGCCAGCAGCTTAGGCCAGCGGGGGAACTCCTACAATGAGCAGTTCTTC. The chain couples TRBV7-6 to TRBJ2-1; TRBD2 matches 8 bases. This CDR3 region has 17 residues. Germline V gene sequence: CDR1 SGHVS, CDR2 FNYEAQ. With 1 base clipped from V and 0 bases from J, the junction kept 5 bases outside the gene matches. Combining the CDR3 with reference TRBV7-6 and TRBJ2-1 gives the whole variable domain GAGVSQSPRYKVTKRGQDVALRCDPISGHVSLYWYRQALGQGPEFLTYFNYEAQQDKSGLPNDRFSAERPEGSISTLTIQRTEQRDSAMYRCASSLGQRGNSYNEQFFGPGTRLTVL.

V is TRBV30 and J is TRBJ2-1; possibly TRBD1 for D (5 bases). Between the trimmed V and J ends, which lost 0 bases and 8 bases, there was a span of 8 bases. The CDR3 sequence is 12 residues long. CDR1 is GTSNPN, CDR2 SVGIG, per germline (reference sequence). CDR3 nucleotides: TGTGCCTGGAGTGTAGTCAGGGATGAGCAGTTCTTC. It translates to CAWSVVRDEQFF.

The chain couples TRBV7-9 to TRBJ1-1; D remains ambiguous. There are 13 residues in the CDR3. Germline loops: CDR1 SEHNR, CDR2 FQNEAQ (reference sequence). V was shortened by 4 bases and J by 0 bases, with 6 bases between the two germline ends. The CDR3 loop is CASSSAMNTEAFF. The CDR3 DNA sequence: TGTGCCAGCAGCTCAGCCATGAACACTGAAGCTTTCTTT.

This rearrangement joins TRBV6-1 to TRBJ1-4; D not resolved. V lost 4 bases to trimming and J lost 0 bases, with 9 bases between them. Per the germline V gene, CDR1 is MNHNS and CDR2 is SASEGT. This CDR3 region has 15 residues. The CDR3 spells CASSGTSTTNEKLFF. The CDR3 bases are TGTGCCAGCAGTGGAACAAGCACAACTAATGAAAAACTGTTTTTT.

The gene calls are TRBV7-2 and TRBJ2-1; D is undetermined. Germline CDR1 is SGHTA and CDR2 is FQGNSA. V was pared by 1 base and J by 10 bases, with 5 bases between. This CDR3 has 11 amino acids. The CDR3 DNA reads as TGTGCCAGCAGCTTAGTAGGGGAGCAGTTCTTC. Protein product: CASSLVGEQFF.

V usage is TRBV7-9 and J usage is TRBJ2-3; D call uncertain. V was pared by 2 bases and J by 0 bases, with 12 bases between. This CDR3 contains 16 residues. From germline, CDR1 is SEHNR and CDR2 FQNEAQ (reference sequence). The CDR3 here is CASSLIPSLSTDTQYF. The CDR3 nucleotides are TGTGCCAGCAGCTTAATTCCCTCTTTAAGCACAGATACGCAGTATTTT.

The chain carries TRBV25-1 and TRBJ1-4, with 9 bases identical to TRBD1. Germline-derived CDR1 and CDR2 are MGHDK and SYGVNS. The CDR3 covers 15 residues. The J segment lost 7 bases and the V segment lost 4 bases, leaving 7 bases of the junction unmatched. The CDR3 reads CASSGGQGMGEKLFF. In nucleotides, the CDR3 is TGTGCCAGCAGTGGTGGACAGGGGATGGGTGAAAAACTGTTTTTT.

V and J are TRBV7-8 and TRBJ2-1; 11 nucleotides match TRBD2. Germline V gene lookup returns CDR1 SGHVS and CDR2 FQNEAQ. This CDR3 is built from 17 residues. Germline trimming cut 5 bases from V and 10 bases from J; bases unmatched to any gene: 16. As DNA, the CDR3 is TGTGCCAGCAGCGAGGTCCGGCAACTAGCGGGGGAAGACGAGCAGTTCTTC. It codes for CASSEVRQLAGEDEQFF. The whole variable domain, remainder taken from reference TRBV7-8 and TRBJ2-1, is GAGVSQSPRYKVAKRGQDVALRCDPISGHVSLFWYQQALGQGPEFLTYFQNEAQLDKSGLPSDRFFAERPEGSVSTLKIQRTQQEDSAVYLCASSEVRQLAGEDEQFFGPGTRLTVL.

DNA for the CDR3: TGTGCCAGCAGCGTGGGACAGGGCAATCAGCCCCAGCATTTT. This translates into CASSVGQGNQPQHF. The V call is TRBV6-5, the J call TRBJ1-5, with 8 nucleotides matching TRBD1. Germline V lookup: CDR1 MNHEY, CDR2 SVGAGI. J lost 2 bases, V lost 6 bases, and 3 bases had no gene match. The CDR3 loop spans 14 amino acids.

The chain is built from TRBV7-9 and TRBJ1-2; 8 positions match TRBD1. Germline values: CDR1 SEHNR, CDR2 FQNEAQ (reference sequence). V lost 5 bases to trimming and J lost 4 bases; unmatched junction nucleotides: 12. The CDR3 runs to 16 residues. CDR3 protein: CASSRLEDRETYGYTF. The CDR3 DNA reads as TGTGCCAGCAGCCGCCTTGAGGACAGGGAAACCTATGGCTACACCTTC.